Below, one T cell receptor (beta chain) is given with its context. Antigen specificity is unknown. Method: immunoSEQ multiplex PCR; TCRdb's copy keeps in-frame clones and lacks some. This sample yields about 21,000 clones, of which more than 65% are seen a single time; 20% to 30% belongs to the top ten. Ahead of sequencing, the ViraFEST assay grew antigen-specific CD4+ T cells using viral peptide pools. Culturing for nine to ten days preceded CD4+ T cell isolation. Vaccinees lacked prior SARS-CoV-2 infection and tested negative for nucleocapsid antibodies. The CDR3 extends over 14 amino acids. Germline V lookup: CDR1 MGHRA, CDR2 YSYEKL. The V end was cut by 6 bases, the J end by 3 bases, with 14 bases between. The record originates from a study of vaccination effects on CD4 cells after COVID-19. Study outcomes and limitations: Healthy vaccinees' vaccine-induced clones included only 1 of 255 cross-reacting with common cold coronaviruses. At late timepoints after vaccination, vaccine- and infection-induced clones shrank markedly.

The rearrangement links TRBV4-1 to TRBJ1-1; D perhaps matches TRBD1 (5 bases). The sequence came from a human donor who received a COVID-19 vaccine. The specimen was CD4+ T cells from PBMCs cultured with HCoV-NL63 spike peptides, collected before COVID-19 vaccination. The CDR3 sequence: CASRGPLRDTEAFF. The CDR3 nucleotides read TGCGCCAGCAGGGGACCGCTAAGGGACACTGAAGCTTTCTTT.